These T cell receptor beta chains were read from a single sample in a study of blood T cells in healthy people across ages. TCRdb fed the 5' RACE reads into MiXCR, producing one record per CDR3 protein. The sample shows around 1,900,000 distinct CDR3 sequences, about two fifths of them seen only once. Sequenced: blood. Source of these receptors: a human donor in good health. CDR3s include the opening cysteine and the closing phenylalanine or tryptophan. Fields, in order: V gene, CDR3 length, J gene, D gene, clone size, CDR3 DNA, CDR3 protein. D genes are given only for firm matches. Expanded clones are given a class, and other clones once, few, many or no size at all.

v_gene: TRBV7-2
len: 14
j_gene: TRBJ1-1
d_gene: NA
abundance: once
CDR3nt: TGTGCCGGCAGCCCCCGTCTTGGTAACACTGAAGCTTTCTTT
CDR3aa: CAGSPRLGNTEAFF

v_gene: TRBV4-3
len: 16
j_gene: TRBJ1-2
d_gene: TRBD1
abundance: NA
CDR3nt: TGCGCCAGCAGCCCCGGGACAGGGGGATCGCTATATGGCTACACCTTC
CDR3aa: CASSPGTGGSLYGYTF

v_gene: TRBV2
len: 13
j_gene: TRBJ1-6
d_gene: TRBD1
abundance: once
CDR3nt: TGTGCCAGCGGGACAGGCTATAATTCACCCCTCCACTTT
CDR3aa: CASGTGYNSPLHF

v_gene: TRBV6-5
len: 18
j_gene: TRBJ2-7
d_gene: TRBD2
abundance: NA
CDR3nt: TGTGCCAGCAGTTTGGGGGCTAGCGGGGTGCTTTACGACTACGAGCAGTACTTC
CDR3aa: CASSLGASGVLYDYEQYF

v_gene: TRBV4-1
len: 15
j_gene: TRBJ1-4
d_gene: NA
abundance: once
CDR3nt: TGCGCCAGCAGCCAACGGACAGCATCGGGTGAAAAACTGTTTTTT
CDR3aa: CASSQRTASGEKLFF

v_gene: TRBV18
len: 17
j_gene: TRBJ1-2
d_gene: TRBD1
abundance: NA
CDR3nt: TGTGCCAGCTCCCAACAGGGGGCCAGGTCTATGAGCTATGGCTACACCTTC
CDR3aa: CASSQQGARSMSYGYTF

v_gene: TRBV28
len: 15
j_gene: TRBJ2-1
d_gene: TRBD1
abundance: NA
CDR3nt: TGTGCCAGCAGTGGCACCGGGACAGGGGGGAGGGAGCAGTTCTTC
CDR3aa: CASSGTGTGGREQFF

v_gene: TRBV4-3
len: 16
j_gene: TRBJ1-2
d_gene: NA
abundance: few
CDR3nt: TGCGCCAGCAGCCAAGGCGTCAGGGCACTGAACTATGGCTACACCTTC
CDR3aa: CASSQGVRALNYGYTF

v_gene: TRBV5-1
len: 15
j_gene: TRBJ2-7
d_gene: NA
abundance: NA
CDR3nt: TGCGCCAGCAGCTCAGAGGGGGATCTCTCCTACGAGCAGTACTTC
CDR3aa: CASSSEGDLSYEQYF

v_gene: TRBV7-9
len: 14
j_gene: TRBJ1-6
d_gene: NA
abundance: NA
CDR3nt: TGTGCCAGCAGCGACGAGGGGAGATATTCACCCCTCCACTTT
CDR3aa: CASSDEGRYSPLHF

v_gene: TRBV5-1
len: 16
j_gene: TRBJ1-2
d_gene: NA
abundance: NA
CDR3nt: TGCGCCAGCAGCTTGACTTCAGGGAGTGGCAACTATGGCTACACCTTC
CDR3aa: CASSLTSGSGNYGYTF

v_gene: TRBV7-6
len: 16
j_gene: TRBJ2-7
d_gene: NA
abundance: few
CDR3nt: TGTGCCAGCAGCACCGGGACGGATAGGGACTCCTACGAGCAGTACTTC
CDR3aa: CASSTGTDRDSYEQYF

v_gene: TRBV20-1
len: 11
j_gene: TRBJ1-2
d_gene: NA
abundance: once
CDR3nt: TGCAGTGCCACTAGGTCCGGAGGCTACACCTTC
CDR3aa: CSATRSGGYTF

v_gene: TRBV5-1
len: 15
j_gene: TRBJ1-1
d_gene: NA
abundance: NA
CDR3nt: TGCGCCAGCAGCTGGAGGGGACGTTCGGACACTGAAGCTTTCTTT
CDR3aa: CASSWRGRSDTEAFF

v_gene: TRBV29-1
len: 13
j_gene: TRBJ2-3
d_gene: NA
abundance: few
CDR3nt: TGCAGCGCCCGGATGTCTTACACAGATACGCAGTATTTT
CDR3aa: CSARMSYTDTQYF

v_gene: TRBV5-1
len: 14
j_gene: TRBJ2-1
d_gene: NA
abundance: few
CDR3nt: TGCGCCAGCAGCGCCGGAGTGCGTGAGAATGAGCAGTTCTTC
CDR3aa: CASSAGVRENEQFF

v_gene: TRBV20-1
len: 14
j_gene: TRBJ2-3
d_gene: NA
abundance: NA
CDR3nt: TGCAGTGCTAGACCGGTTTTCACGACAGATACGCAGTATTTT
CDR3aa: CSARPVFTTDTQYF

v_gene: TRBV4-3
len: 16
j_gene: TRBJ2-7
d_gene: TRBD2
abundance: few
CDR3nt: TGCGCCAGCAGCCCAAAGACCGGGACTAGCGGGGGTGAGCAGTACTTC
CDR3aa: CASSPKTGTSGGEQYF

v_gene: TRBV29-1
len: 14
j_gene: TRBJ2-2
d_gene: NA
abundance: NA
CDR3nt: TGCAGCGTTGAATTTTCGTTGAACACCGGGGAGCTGTTTTTT
CDR3aa: CSVEFSLNTGELFF

v_gene: TRBV12-3/TRBV12-4
len: 17
j_gene: TRBJ2-1
d_gene: NA
abundance: NA
CDR3nt: TGTGCCAGCAGTTTAGGCGGGGGCCCTAGCTCCTACAATGAGCAGTTCTTC
CDR3aa: CASSLGGGPSSYNEQFF

v_gene: TRBV28
len: 19
j_gene: TRBJ1-5
d_gene: NA
abundance: once
CDR3nt: TGTGCCAGCAGTCCACTTACCTTCGACAAAGTATATAGCAATCAGCCCCAGCATTTT
CDR3aa: CASSPLTFDKVYSNQPQHF

v_gene: TRBV7-8
len: 16
j_gene: TRBJ2-3
d_gene: NA
abundance: NA
CDR3nt: TGTGCCAGCAGCTTAACCTTAGTGAGAGGGACAGATACGCAGTATTTT
CDR3aa: CASSLTLVRGTDTQYF

v_gene: TRBV29-1
len: 15
j_gene: TRBJ2-5
d_gene: NA
abundance: few
CDR3nt: TGCAGCGTTGAAGACCCTGACAGTGTAAGGGAGACCCAGTACTTC
CDR3aa: CSVEDPDSVRETQYF

v_gene: TRBV25-1
len: 16
j_gene: TRBJ2-1
d_gene: TRBD2
abundance: few
CDR3nt: TGTGCCAGCAGTGAATTTTTCCGGACTAGCAACAATGAGCAGTTCTTC
CDR3aa: CASSEFFRTSNNEQFF

v_gene: TRBV24-1
len: 18
j_gene: TRBJ2-3
d_gene: NA
abundance: NA
CDR3nt: TGTGCCACCAGTGATCCGCGGTTGGACCCTTACGGTACAGATACGCAGTATTTT
CDR3aa: CATSDPRLDPYGTDTQYF

v_gene: TRBV10-3
len: 15
j_gene: TRBJ1-2
d_gene: TRBD1
abundance: NA
CDR3nt: TGTGCCATCAGTGAGTCGTGGGGACAGGGAAATGGCTACACCTTC
CDR3aa: CAISESWGQGNGYTF

v_gene: TRBV7-6
len: 14
j_gene: TRBJ2-3
d_gene: TRBD1
abundance: NA
CDR3nt: TGTGCCAGCAGCCCGCGTTTACAGGGGCCCCCAATGTATTTT
CDR3aa: CASSPRLQGPPMYF

v_gene: TRBV12-3/TRBV12-4
len: 16
j_gene: TRBJ2-1
d_gene: NA
abundance: NA
CDR3nt: TGTGCCAGCAGTTTCAGACCTGGGGGCACCTACAATGAGCAGTTCTTC
CDR3aa: CASSFRPGGTYNEQFF

v_gene: TRBV6-1
len: 17
j_gene: TRBJ2-3
d_gene: TRBD2
abundance: NA
CDR3nt: TGTGCCAGCACCGCGCTTAGCGGGGGGGCCACCACACATACGCAGTATTTT
CDR3aa: CASTALSGGATTHTQYF

v_gene: TRBV5-6
len: 14
j_gene: TRBJ2-5
d_gene: NA
abundance: NA
CDR3nt: TGTGCCAGCGCCGGGGATGGGGGCTCAGAGACCCAGTACTTC
CDR3aa: CASAGDGGSETQYF

v_gene: TRBV27
len: 15
j_gene: TRBJ2-7
d_gene: NA
abundance: NA
CDR3nt: TGTGCCAGCAGCCCCGGGGCAGCTGGGGCCTACGAGCAGTACTTC
CDR3aa: CASSPGAAGAYEQYF

v_gene: TRBV27
len: 15
j_gene: TRBJ1-2
d_gene: NA
abundance: NA
CDR3nt: TGTGCCAGTGACGGGGGGTCCCGGATAAACTATGGCTACACCTTC
CDR3aa: CASDGGSRINYGYTF

v_gene: TRBV20-1
len: 11
j_gene: TRBJ1-2
d_gene: TRBD1
abundance: NA
CDR3nt: TGCAGTGCCACCACAGGGGACGGCTACACCTTC
CDR3aa: CSATTGDGYTF

v_gene: TRBV5-6
len: 15
j_gene: TRBJ2-3
d_gene: TRBD1
abundance: NA
CDR3nt: TGTGCCAGCAGCTTCCGGCCGGGACAGGGAGATACGCAGTATTTT
CDR3aa: CASSFRPGQGDTQYF

v_gene: TRBV7-2
len: 13
j_gene: TRBJ1-4
d_gene: NA
abundance: few
CDR3nt: TGTGCCACCCGGCAGGGGCCAAATGAAAAACTGTTTTTT
CDR3aa: CATRQGPNEKLFF

v_gene: TRBV6-5
len: 13
j_gene: TRBJ1-2
d_gene: NA
abundance: NA
CDR3nt: TGTGCCAGCAGCCCGAGTCCTGGGGGTGGCTACACCTTC
CDR3aa: CASSPSPGGGYTF

v_gene: TRBV7-9
len: 16
j_gene: TRBJ2-1
d_gene: NA
abundance: few
CDR3nt: TGTGCCAGCACGATAAAGACTTCCAGCTCCTACAATGAGCAGTTCTTC
CDR3aa: CASTIKTSSSYNEQFF

v_gene: TRBV6-5
len: 15
j_gene: TRBJ1-4
d_gene: TRBD1
abundance: few
CDR3nt: TGTGCCAGCAGTCAAGGGACAGGCGACAGTGAAAAACTGTTTTTT
CDR3aa: CASSQGTGDSEKLFF

v_gene: TRBV7-9
len: 15
j_gene: TRBJ1-2
d_gene: NA
abundance: few
CDR3nt: TGTGCCAGCAGCTTGGAATTGGCAGGCCGGCGCGGCTACACCTTC
CDR3aa: CASSLELAGRRGYTF

v_gene: TRBV5-1
len: 12
j_gene: TRBJ1-2
d_gene: NA
abundance: NA
CDR3nt: TGCGCCGCCCTCCTCCTCTTCTATGGCTACACCTTC
CDR3aa: CAALLLFYGYTF

v_gene: TRBV6-2/TRBV6-3
len: 15
j_gene: TRBJ2-7
d_gene: NA
abundance: NA
CDR3nt: TGTGCCAGCAGTTACTCGAGGACAGTCTTCTACGAGCAGTACTTC
CDR3aa: CASSYSRTVFYEQYF

v_gene: TRBV20-1
len: 12
j_gene: TRBJ2-1
d_gene: NA
abundance: many
CDR3nt: TGCAGTGCTAGTCGGGGATACAATGAGCAGTTCTTC
CDR3aa: CSASRGYNEQFF